This entry features one T cell receptor beta chain sequence. This record belongs to a study of blood T cell repertoires in COVID-19. Turning to the study itself: Sites across the United States, Italy and Spain contributed samples from acute and convalescent COVID-19. From T cells, B-cell-depleted T cells, or PBMCs came the material, which was cDNA or gDNA.

CDR1 is MDHEN and CDR2 is SYDVKM in the germline V gene. Between the trimmed V and J ends, which lost 8 bases and 4 bases, there was a span of 14 bases. The CDR3 sequence is 13 residues long. Authors' data handling: Amplification from reference gene primers served as the basis for estimated nucleated cell counts. Clones were sequenced by immunoSEQ multiplex PCR, and TCRdb holds only the in-frame ones, with some missing. Clone size and the V and J calls come from that table; the DNA yielded D and trimming. The repertoire consists of more than 95,000 clones, with approximately 80% occurring once and the leading ten covering about 5%.

The sequencing input was peripheral blood. The gene calls are TRBV28 and TRBJ1-2; no clear D gene. This sequence was found in a man in his 60s with acute or convalescent COVID-19. The CDR3 DNA reads TGTGCCAGCCGTCCTCCCAGTGTCTATGGCTACACCTTC. This translates into CASRPPSVYGYTF.